This T cell receptor (beta chain) was documented in a study of molecular identifiers for immune sequencing clone quantification. This clonotype was detected many times. CDR1 and CDR2 from the germline V gene are DFQATT and SNEGSKA (reference sequence). V lost 4 bases to trimming and J lost 0 bases, with 10 bases between them. The CDR3 runs to 13 residues. Bulk libraries came from a prior protocol with listed TCR primers. Each CDR3 protein is one row after TCRdb ran MiXCR on the PCR reads. The sample gives around 470,000 distinct CDR3 sequences, 20% to 25% of which show up once; 0.7% to 0.95% is in the top ten. A CD8+CD4-CCR7+CD45RA+ phenotype served as the sorting definition for naive CD8 T cells.

The chain carries TRBV20-1 and TRBJ2-7; D perhaps matches TRBD1 (6 bases). Source material: naive CD8+ T cells from blood, with Jurkat cell RNA spiked in. As for subset: FACS-sorted CD8+CD4-CCR7+CD45RA+ naive T cells. The TCR sequence derives from a human donor in good health. Some libraries in this study had Jurkat cell RNA spiked in. The DNA for the CDR3 is TGCAGTGCTATCGACAGGTTCTCCTACGAGCAGTACTTC. Protein product: CSAIDRFSYEQYF.